Each of the 18 T cell receptor beta chains below was sequenced from the same sample in a study of T-cell memory formation after mild COVID-19. One entry per CDR3 protein results from TCRdb running MiXCR on the 5' RACE reads. The sample contains approximately 560,000 distinct CDR3 sequences, roughly 17% of which appear only once. Sample: PBMCs or a T cell subset sorted from them (not recorded which). These receptors all stem from an adult woman who had mild COVID-19 (a few samples of this study predate the infection). Cell type and time point are not known.

There are a few counts of this clonotype. The CDR3 coding sequence is TGTGCCAGCAGCTTGTGGGGACAGCTAACAAATGAGCAGTTCTTC. It specifies CASSLWGQLTNEQFF. The rearrangement links TRBV5-5 to TRBJ2-1, with 7 bases lining up with TRBD1. Germline CDR1 is SGHKS and CDR2 is YYEKEE (reference sequence). The CDR3 covers 15 residues. V was clipped by 1 base and J by 7 bases; unmatched bases: 8.

J is TRBJ1-6 and V is TRBV20-1; TRBD1 matches 9 bases. The CDR3 runs 15 residues. V was pared by 5 bases and J by 7 bases, with 9 bases of the junction left unmatched. Germline loops: CDR1 DFQATT, CDR2 SNEGSKA (reference sequence). The CDR3 loop is CSAPHPGQGNSPLHF. The CDR3 region has the DNA TGCAGTGCTCCACACCCCGGACAGGGGAATTCACCCCTCCACTTT.

The rearrangement joins TRBV20-1 to TRBJ1-1; no definite D call. V lost 2 bases and J lost 6, with 13 bases in between. This CDR3 spans 13 amino acids. Germline CDR1 and CDR2: DFQATT and SNEGSKA (reference sequence). This CDR3 is CSARWAREAEAFF. CDR3 in DNA: TGCAGTGCTAGATGGGCCCGTGAAGCTGAAGCTTTCTTT.

The V and J genes are TRBV6-6 and TRBJ2-2, with 9 nucleotides matching TRBD2. Germline V gives CDR1 MNHNY, CDR2 SVGAGI (reference sequence). The CDR3 spans 22 residues. V lost 6 bases to trimming and J lost 0 bases; unmatched junction nucleotides: 23. The chain's CDR3 is CASSGTTSGLSPLFANTGELFF. DNA for the CDR3: TGTGCCAGCAGCGGGACGACTAGCGGTCTGTCCCCTCTGTTCGCGAACACCGGGGAGCTGTTTTTT.

This clonotype was observed a handful of times. The chain links TRBV30 to TRBJ2-1; a weak D match, TRBD2 (6 bases). With 2 bases removed from V and 9 bases from J, the gap between germline ends came to 17 bases. Per germline, CDR1 GTSNPN and CDR2 SVGIG (reference sequence). The CDR3 totals 14 residues. The CDR3 region is CAWSSVGGSSEQFF. The CDR3 DNA reads TGTGCCTGGAGTAGTGTGGGGGGTTCTTCTGAGCAGTTCTTC. The entire variable domain, with the rest obtained from reference TRBV30 and TRBJ2-1, is as follows: SQTIHQWPATLVQPVGSPLSLECTVEGTSNPNLYWYRQAAGRGLQLLFYSVGIGQISSEVPQNLSASRPQDRQFILSSKKLLLSDSGFYLCAWSSVGGSSEQFFGPGTRLTVL.

This chain uses TRBV2 with TRBJ2-3, with 9 positions matching TRBD1. CDR1 and CDR2 from the germline V gene are SNHLY and FYNNEI. The trim removed 6 bases at V and 7 bases at J, leaving 8 bases unmatched. The CDR3 sequence is 14 residues long. The CDR3 loop is CASRPGQGPYTQYF. The CDR3 DNA is TGTGCCAGCAGACCGGGACAGGGACCATATACGCAGTATTTT.

This clonotype was recorded many times. The chain's CDR3 is CASRQGTGNTGELFF. CDR3 nucleotide sequence: TGTGCCAGCAGACAAGGGACAGGGAACACCGGGGAGCTGTTTTTT. The chain employs TRBV7-8 and TRBJ2-2; the match to TRBD1 covers 8 bases. The germline CDR1 and CDR2 sequences are SGHVS and FQNEAQ. The V gene end was trimmed by 6 bases and the J gene end by 1 base; junction bases not matched to a gene: 4. This CDR3 is built from 15 residues.

The J gene is TRBJ1-2, the V gene TRBV2; no clear D. From germline, CDR1 is SNHLY and CDR2 FYNNEI. This CDR3 contains 12 residues. V was clipped by 8 bases and J by 4 bases, with 11 bases between them. CDR3 DNA: TGTGCCAGCTGCCGGGTGTCCTATGGCTACACCTTC. Translating it yields CASCRVSYGYTF.

This clonotype occurred a few times. In nucleotides, the CDR3 is TGTGCCCTAAACTCCGGACAGGGAACAACAACTAATGAAAAACTGTTTTTT. Translating it yields CALNSGQGTTTNEKLFF. This chain connects TRBV7-9 to TRBJ1-4, with 8 bases aligning to TRBD1. The V gene end was trimmed by 11 bases and the J gene end by 0 bases; junction bases not matched to a gene: 14. This CDR3 is built from 17 residues. The germline gives CDR1 SEHNR, CDR2 FQNEAQ (reference sequence).

V usage is TRBV5-1 and J usage is TRBJ1-1; D remains ambiguous. The CDR3 length is 14 residues. Trimming stripped 1 base from V and 2 bases from J, with 9 bases between. Germline assignment: CDR1 SGHRS and CDR2 YFSETQ. CDR3 residues: CASSLRSANTEAFF. The DNA for the CDR3 is TGCGCCAGCAGCTTGAGGTCGGCTAACACTGAAGCTTTCTTT.

This clonotype was detected a few times. This chain joins TRBV7-8 and TRBJ2-7, with 10 bases lining up with TRBD2. The V and J ends lost 5 bases and 3 bases, in that order; junction bases with no gene match: 7. Germline loops: CDR1 SGHVS, CDR2 FQNEAQ. This CDR3 region has 15 residues. The CDR3 loop reads CASSKPGLARYEQYF. The CDR3, as DNA: TGTGCCAGCAGCAAACCGGGACTAGCGCGCTACGAGCAGTACTTC.

This chain uses TRBV4-3 with TRBJ2-1; D is uncertain. The CDR3 is 17 amino acids. Germline assignment: CDR1 LGHNA and CDR2 YSLEER. The V gene lost 1 base and the J gene lost 4 bases, with 17 bases spanning the gap. In DNA, the CDR3 is TGCGCCAGCAGCCAAGGGTACCAGTTTGGGCCGTACAATGAGCAGTTCTTC. It specifies CASSQGYQFGPYNEQFF.

This clonotype appeared a few times. The J gene is TRBJ1-1, the V gene TRBV7-2, with D hard to call. This CDR3 has 14 residues. V was cut by 5 bases and J by 3 bases, with 13 bases left in between. The germline gives CDR1 SGHTA, CDR2 FQGNSA. This chain's CDR3 is CASSHDPFDTEAFF. The CDR3 DNA follows: TGTGCCAGCAGCCACGACCCCTTTGACACTGAAGCTTTCTTT.

The chain has TRBV24-1 and TRBJ2-5; TRBD1 might be the D (5 bases). V shed 4 bases and J shed 3 bases, with 17 bases lying between them. Per germline, CDR1 KGHDR and CDR2 SFDVKD. The CDR3 length is 16 residues. The CDR3 DNA sequence: TGTGCCACCAGTGACCCCATTCCCAAGGGGAAAGAGACCCAGTACTTC. Translating gives CATSDPIPKGKETQYF.

This sequence joins TRBV6-6 and TRBJ2-1; the match to TRBD2 covers 7 bases. CDR3 length equals 16 residues. Germline V gene sequence: CDR1 MNHNY, CDR2 SVGAGI (reference sequence). The V and J ends lost 6 bases and 4 bases, in that order; junction bases with no gene match: 12. The CDR3 DNA follows: TGTGCCAGCAGCACAAGTCCGGGAGCGGGGTACAATGAGCAGTTCTTC. Translation gives CASSTSPGAGYNEQFF.

This clonotype was observed a handful of times. The CDR3 sequence: CASNNPGQGAWQPQHF. The CDR3 DNA is TGTGCCAGCAACAACCCCGGACAGGGGGCATGGCAGCCCCAGCATTTT. The chain employs TRBV12-3 or TRBV12-4 and TRBJ1-5, with TRBD1 matching 11 bases. V lost 7 bases and J lost 7; bases outside the gene matches: 12. The CDR3 has 16 residues.

This rearrangement joins TRBV27 to TRBJ2-3; 7 bases map to TRBD2. This CDR3 is 15 amino acids long. In germline, CDR1 is MNHEY, CDR2 SMNVEV (reference sequence). V dropped 6 bases and J dropped 4; count of bases not matched to a gene: 10. The CDR3 nucleotides are TGTGCCAGCAGCATAGCGGGTACCCGCCCAGATACGCAGTATTTT. Protein product: CASSIAGTRPDTQYF.

The chain combines TRBV13 with TRBJ2-7, with TRBD1 as a possible D gene (6 bases). The V end lost 5 bases, the J end lost 6 bases, and 14 bases lay between the germline ends. The CDR3 covers 13 residues. Germline V gene lookup returns CDR1 PRHDT and CDR2 FYEKMQ (reference sequence). CDR3: CASSTQTGPEQYF. CDR3 DNA: TGTGCCAGCAGCACTCAGACAGGACCCGAGCAGTACTTC.